The entry below describes one TCR beta chain. The sample originates from a study of blood T cell repertoires in COVID-19. Study background: Samples came from the United States, Italy and Spain, spanning acute and convalescent COVID-19. In each case, the material was cDNA or gDNA derived from T cells, B-cell-depleted T cells, or PBMCs.

Clones were sequenced by immunoSEQ multiplex PCR, and TCRdb holds only the in-frame ones, with some missing. The table records some 25,000 clones, around 90% of them present only once. The CDR3 loop spans 17 amino acids. Trimming removed 2 bases at V and 3 bases at J, with 16 bases between. The germline gives CDR1 MNHEY, CDR2 SMNVEV (reference sequence). The specimen was peripheral blood. The sequence was collected from a man in his 70s with acute or convalescent COVID-19. The chain is built from TRBV27 and TRBJ2-2; D might be TRBD1 (7 bases). This CDR3 reads CASSLPRGGGDTGELFF. The CDR3 DNA is TGTGCCAGCAGTTTACCTCGAGGGGGCGGGGACACCGGGGAGCTGTTTTTT.